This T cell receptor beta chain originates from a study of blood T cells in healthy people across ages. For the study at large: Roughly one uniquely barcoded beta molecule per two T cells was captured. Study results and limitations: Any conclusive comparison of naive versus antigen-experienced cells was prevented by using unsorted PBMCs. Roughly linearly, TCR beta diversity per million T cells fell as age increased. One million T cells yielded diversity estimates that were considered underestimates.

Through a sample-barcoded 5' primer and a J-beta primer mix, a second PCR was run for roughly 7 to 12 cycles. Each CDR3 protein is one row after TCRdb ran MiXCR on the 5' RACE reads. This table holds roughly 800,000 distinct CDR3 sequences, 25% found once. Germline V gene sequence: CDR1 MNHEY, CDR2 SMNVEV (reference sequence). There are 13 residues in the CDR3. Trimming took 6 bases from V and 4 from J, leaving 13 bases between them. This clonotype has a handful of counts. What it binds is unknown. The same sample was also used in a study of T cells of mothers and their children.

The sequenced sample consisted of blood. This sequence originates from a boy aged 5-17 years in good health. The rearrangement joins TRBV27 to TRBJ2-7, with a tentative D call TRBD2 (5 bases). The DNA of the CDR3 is TGTGCCAGCAGACACCGGGAAGAATACGAGCAGTACTTC. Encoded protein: CASRHREEYEQYF.